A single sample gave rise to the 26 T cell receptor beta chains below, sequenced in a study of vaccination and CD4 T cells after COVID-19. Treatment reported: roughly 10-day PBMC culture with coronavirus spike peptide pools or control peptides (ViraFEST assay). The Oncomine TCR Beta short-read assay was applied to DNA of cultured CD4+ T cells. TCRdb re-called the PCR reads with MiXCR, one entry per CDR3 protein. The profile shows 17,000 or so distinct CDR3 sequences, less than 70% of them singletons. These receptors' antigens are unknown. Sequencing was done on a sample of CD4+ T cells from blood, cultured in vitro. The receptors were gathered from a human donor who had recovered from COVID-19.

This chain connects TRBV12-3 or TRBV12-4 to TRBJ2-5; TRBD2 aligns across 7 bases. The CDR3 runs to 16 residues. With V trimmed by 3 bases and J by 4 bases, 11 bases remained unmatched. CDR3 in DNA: TGTGCCAGCAGTTTGGGCCCTGGTGTAGCGGGAGAGACCCAGTACTTC. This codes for CASSLGPGVAGETQYF.

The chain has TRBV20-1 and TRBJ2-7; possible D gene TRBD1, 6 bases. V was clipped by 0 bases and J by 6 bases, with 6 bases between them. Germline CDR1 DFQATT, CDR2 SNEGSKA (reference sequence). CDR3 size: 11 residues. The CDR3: CSARDRGEQYF. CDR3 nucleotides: TGCAGTGCTAGAGACAGGGGCGAGCAGTACTTC.

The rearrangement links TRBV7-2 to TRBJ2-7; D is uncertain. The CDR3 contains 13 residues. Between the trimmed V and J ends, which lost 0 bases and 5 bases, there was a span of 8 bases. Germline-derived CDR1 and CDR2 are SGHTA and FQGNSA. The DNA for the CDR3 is TGTGCCAGCAGCTTAGCCAGACTGCACGAGCAGTACTTC. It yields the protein CASSLARLHEQYF.

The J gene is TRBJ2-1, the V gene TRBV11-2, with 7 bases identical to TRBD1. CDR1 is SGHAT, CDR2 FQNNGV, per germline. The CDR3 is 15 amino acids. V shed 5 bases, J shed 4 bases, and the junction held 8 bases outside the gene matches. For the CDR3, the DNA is TGTGCCAGCAGCCCTGGGGACAGATTATACAATGAGCAGTTCTTC. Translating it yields CASSPGDRLYNEQFF.

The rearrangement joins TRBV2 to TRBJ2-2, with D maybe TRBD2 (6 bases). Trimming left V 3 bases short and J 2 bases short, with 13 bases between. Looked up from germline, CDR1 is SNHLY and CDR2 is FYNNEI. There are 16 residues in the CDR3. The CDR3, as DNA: TGTGCCAGCAGTGAGATCGGGACTGTAAACACCGGGGAGCTGTTTTTT. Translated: CASSEIGTVNTGELFF. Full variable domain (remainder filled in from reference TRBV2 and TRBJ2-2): EPEVTQTPSHQVTQMGQEVILRCVPISNHLYFYWYRQILGQKVEFLVSFYNNEISEKSEIFDDQFSVERPDGSNFTLKIRSTKLEDSAMYFCASSEIGTVNTGELFFGEGSRLTVL.

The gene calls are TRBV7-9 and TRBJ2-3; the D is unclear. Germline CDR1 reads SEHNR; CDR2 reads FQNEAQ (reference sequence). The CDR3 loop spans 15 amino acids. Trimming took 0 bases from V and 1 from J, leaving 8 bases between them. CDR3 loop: CASSLAPGGTDTQYF. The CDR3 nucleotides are TGTGCCAGCAGCTTAGCGCCAGGCGGCACAGATACGCAGTATTTT.

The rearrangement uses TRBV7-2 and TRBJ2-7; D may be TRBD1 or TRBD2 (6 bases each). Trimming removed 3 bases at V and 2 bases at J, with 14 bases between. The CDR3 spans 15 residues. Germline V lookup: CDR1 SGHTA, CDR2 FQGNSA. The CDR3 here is CASSFYGGSTYEQYF. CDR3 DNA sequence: TGTGCCAGCAGCTTTTACGGGGGCTCCACCTACGAGCAGTACTTC.

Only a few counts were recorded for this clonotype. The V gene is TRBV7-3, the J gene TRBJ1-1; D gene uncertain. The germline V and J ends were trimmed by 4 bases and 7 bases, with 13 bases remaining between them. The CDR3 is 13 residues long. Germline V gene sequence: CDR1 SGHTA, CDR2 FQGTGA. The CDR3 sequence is CASSSVPGGEAFF. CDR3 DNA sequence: TGTGCCAGCAGCTCGGTCCCCGGAGGTGAAGCTTTCTTT.

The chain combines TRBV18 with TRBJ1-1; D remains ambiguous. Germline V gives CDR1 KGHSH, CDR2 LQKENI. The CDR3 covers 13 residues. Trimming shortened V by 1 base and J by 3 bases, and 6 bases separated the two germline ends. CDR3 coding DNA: TGTGCCAGCTCACCACTGGAGGACACTGAAGCTTTCTTT. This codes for CASSPLEDTEAFF.

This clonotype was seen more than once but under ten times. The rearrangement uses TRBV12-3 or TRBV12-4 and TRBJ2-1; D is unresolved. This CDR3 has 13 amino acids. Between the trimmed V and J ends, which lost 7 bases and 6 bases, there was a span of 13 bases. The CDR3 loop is CASTGWPPNEQFF. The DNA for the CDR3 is TGTGCCAGCACCGGTTGGCCCCCCAATGAGCAGTTCTTC.

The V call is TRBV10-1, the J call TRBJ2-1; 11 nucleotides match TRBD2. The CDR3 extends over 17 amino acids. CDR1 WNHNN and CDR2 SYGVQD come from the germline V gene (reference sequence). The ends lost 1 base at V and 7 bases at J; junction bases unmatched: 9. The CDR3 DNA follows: TGCGCCAGCAGTGAGTATGTAACTAGCGGGAGTAGGAATGAGCAGTTCTTC. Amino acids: CASSEYVTSGSRNEQFF.

CDR3 amino acids: CASTRTSGSGYEQYF. For the CDR3, the DNA is TGTGCCAGCACCAGGACTAGCGGGAGTGGATACGAGCAGTACTTC. V usage is TRBV6-1 and J usage is TRBJ2-7, with 13 bases that match TRBD2. The CDR3 extends over 15 amino acids. V dropped 7 bases and J dropped 4; count of bases not matched to a gene: 7. Germline CDR1 MNHNS, CDR2 SASEGT.

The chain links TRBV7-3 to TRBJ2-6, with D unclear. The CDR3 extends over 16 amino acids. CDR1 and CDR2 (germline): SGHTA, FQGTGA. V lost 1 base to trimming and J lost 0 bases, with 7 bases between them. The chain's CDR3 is CASSLMGSSGANVLTF. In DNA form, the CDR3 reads TGTGCCAGCAGCTTAATGGGTAGCTCTGGGGCCAACGTCCTGACTTTC.

The DNA for the CDR3 is TGTGCCAGTAGTACGCCCCCCACAGATACGCAGTATTTT. It translates to CASSTPPTDTQYF. V usage is TRBV19 and J usage is TRBJ2-3; D uncertain. Germline V gives CDR1 LNHDA, CDR2 SQIVND (reference sequence). V was trimmed by 4 bases and J by 2 bases, leaving 7 bases between them. The CDR3 consists of 13 residues.

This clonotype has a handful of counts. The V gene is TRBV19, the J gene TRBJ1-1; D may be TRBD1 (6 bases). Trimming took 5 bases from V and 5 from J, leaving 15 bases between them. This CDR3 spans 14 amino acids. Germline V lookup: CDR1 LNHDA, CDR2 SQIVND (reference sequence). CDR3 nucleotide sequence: TGTGCCAGTAGTCTCCCAGGGGCGGTTACTGAAGCTTTCTTT. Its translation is CASSLPGAVTEAFF.

The CDR3 coding sequence is TGCAGTGCGAGACTAGCTGATACGCAGTATTTT. Translated: CSARLADTQYF. This chain connects TRBV20-1 to TRBJ2-3; 7 bases match TRBD2. Germline lookup yields CDR1 DFQATT and CDR2 SNEGSKA (reference sequence). V dropped 6 bases and J dropped 6; count of bases not matched to a gene: 3. The CDR3 covers 11 residues.

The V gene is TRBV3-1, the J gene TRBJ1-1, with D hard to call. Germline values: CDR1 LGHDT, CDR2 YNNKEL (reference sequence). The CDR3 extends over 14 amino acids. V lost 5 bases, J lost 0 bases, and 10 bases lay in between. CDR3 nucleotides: TGTGCCAGCAGCGGTTCCGTAATGAACACTGAAGCTTTCTTT. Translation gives CASSGSVMNTEAFF.

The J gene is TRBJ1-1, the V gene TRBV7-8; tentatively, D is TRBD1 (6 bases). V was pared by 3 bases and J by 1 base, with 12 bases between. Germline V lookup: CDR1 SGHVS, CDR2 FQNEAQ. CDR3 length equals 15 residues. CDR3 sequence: CASSLGATENTEAFF. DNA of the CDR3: TGTGCCAGCAGCTTGGGGGCAACAGAGAACACTGAAGCTTTCTTT.

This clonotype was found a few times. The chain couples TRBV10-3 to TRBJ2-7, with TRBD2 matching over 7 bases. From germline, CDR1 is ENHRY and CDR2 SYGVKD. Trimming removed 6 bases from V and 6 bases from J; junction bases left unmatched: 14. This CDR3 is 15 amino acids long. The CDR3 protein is CAISDSKGGASEQYF. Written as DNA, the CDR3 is TGTGCCATCAGCGACTCCAAGGGAGGGGCTAGCGAGCAGTACTTC.

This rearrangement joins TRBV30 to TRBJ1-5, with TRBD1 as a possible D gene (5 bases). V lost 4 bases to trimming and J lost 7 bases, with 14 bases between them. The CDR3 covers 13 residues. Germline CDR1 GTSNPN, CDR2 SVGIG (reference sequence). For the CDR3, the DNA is TGTGCCTGGACGGACCAGGGTGGGCAGCCCCAGCATTTT. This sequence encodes CAWTDQGGQPQHF.

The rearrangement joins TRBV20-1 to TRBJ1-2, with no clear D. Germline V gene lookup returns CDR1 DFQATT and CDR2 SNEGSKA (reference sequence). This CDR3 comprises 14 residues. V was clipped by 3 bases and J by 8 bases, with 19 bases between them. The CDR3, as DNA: TGCAGTGCTAGGATCGCTGGGGTTCAGTGGGGCTACACCTTC. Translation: CSARIAGVQWGYTF.

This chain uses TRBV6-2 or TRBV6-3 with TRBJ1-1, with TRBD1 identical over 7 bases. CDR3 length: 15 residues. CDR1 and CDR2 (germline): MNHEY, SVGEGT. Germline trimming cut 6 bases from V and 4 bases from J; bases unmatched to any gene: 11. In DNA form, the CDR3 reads TGTGCCAGCAGGTATCAAGACAGGGACCTCACTGAAGCTTTCTTT. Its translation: CASRYQDRDLTEAFF.

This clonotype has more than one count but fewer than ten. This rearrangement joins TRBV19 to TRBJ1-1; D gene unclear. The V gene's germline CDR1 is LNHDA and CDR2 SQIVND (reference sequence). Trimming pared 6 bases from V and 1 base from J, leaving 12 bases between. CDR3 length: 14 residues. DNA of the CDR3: TGTGCCAGTAGCCCCGGAAGCGGGAACACTGAAGCTTTCTTT. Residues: CASSPGSGNTEAFF.

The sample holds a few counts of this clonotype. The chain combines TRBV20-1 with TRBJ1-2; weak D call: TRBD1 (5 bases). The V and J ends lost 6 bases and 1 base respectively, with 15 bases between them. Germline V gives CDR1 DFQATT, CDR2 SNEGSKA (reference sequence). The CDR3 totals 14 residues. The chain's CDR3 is CSAAPGLDNYGYTF. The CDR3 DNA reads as TGCAGTGCCGCCCCGGGACTGGATAACTATGGCTACACCTTC.

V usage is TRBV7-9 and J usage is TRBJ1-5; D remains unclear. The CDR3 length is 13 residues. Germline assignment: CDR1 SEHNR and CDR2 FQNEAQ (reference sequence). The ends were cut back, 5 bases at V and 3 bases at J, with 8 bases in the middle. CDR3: CASSTDLNQPQHF. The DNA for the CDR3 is TGTGCCAGCAGCACAGATCTCAATCAGCCCCAGCATTTT.

CDR3 in amino acids: CAWTGTNYGYTF. For the CDR3, the DNA is TGTGCCTGGACAGGGACGAACTATGGCTACACCTTC. This chain joins TRBV30 and TRBJ1-2, with D perhaps matching TRBD1 (5 bases). Trimming shortened V by 4 bases and J by 2 bases, and 8 bases separated the two germline ends. The CDR3 runs 12 residues. Germline assignment: CDR1 GTSNPN and CDR2 SVGIG (reference sequence).